This TCR beta chain was profiled in a study of shared T cell receptors in the human thymus. Profiling relied on immunoSEQ multiplex PCR, and the TCRdb table lists in-frame clones only, not all of them. The repertoire includes approximately 580,000 clones, 75% to 80% of them detected once, and roughly 0.013% sits in the top ten. The same specimen was also included in a second study, on human thymus T cells. That source notes: Immunologically healthy infants in Finland undergoing congenital heart defect surgery were the donors. Obtained as resections during corrective heart surgery, the thymus tissue was then studied. Repertoires sampled from thymus and blood appeared biased in V and J gene usage. Highly overlapping thymic repertoires in unrelated individuals were reported by related research.

The sequencing input was thymocytes. The receptor's source is a boy under two years old with a congenital heart defect.

The CDR3, as DNA: TGTGCCAGCAGCTGGGAGGAGGGTGGCTACACCTTC. This codes for CASSWEEGGYTF. The chain carries TRBV5-4 and TRBJ1-2; D gene unclear. Deletions cut 3 bases from V and 7 bases from J, with 10 bases between. The CDR3 runs to 12 residues. Per the germline V gene, CDR1 is SGHNT and CDR2 is YYREEE (reference sequence). The full variable domain, with the rest looked up from reference TRBV5-4 and TRBJ1-2, is ETGVTQSPTHLIKTRGQQVTLRCSSQSGHNTVSWYQQALGQGPQFIFQYYREEENGRGNFPPRFSGLQFPNYSSELNVNALELDDSALYLCASSWEEGGYTFGSGTRLTVV.